Listed below are T cell receptor beta chains from one sample, sequenced in a study of cytomegalovirus exposure and HLA in healthy donors. Clones were read by immunoSEQ multiplex PCR, and TCRdb kept only the in-frame ones, dropping some. The table lists 75,000 to 95,000 clones. The specimen was PBMCs. The receptors were gathered from a woman aged 55-70 years in good health and CMV-seronegative. The CDR3 runs from the conserved cysteine through the conserved F or W. The order of the fields is V gene, J gene, CDR3 protein.

V gene: TRBV15; J gene: TRBJ2-7; CDR3 protein: CATSRAGGSGRYEQYF
V gene: TRBV10-2; J gene: TRBJ1-1; CDR3 protein: CASSAGQGKDTEAFF
V gene: TRBV28; J gene: TRBJ2-7; CDR3 protein: CASSGPREAFGYEQYF
V gene: TRBV6-6; J gene: TRBJ1-1; CDR3 protein: CASSHRAEAEAFF
V gene: TRBV27; J gene: TRBJ2-5; CDR3 protein: CASSLQETQYF
V gene: TRBV5-1; J gene: TRBJ2-1; CDR3 protein: CASSPDSSGRLEQFF
V gene: TRBV12-5; J gene: TRBJ2-5; CDR3 protein: CASGKGQGEGVPQYF
V gene: TRBV27; J gene: TRBJ2-3; CDR3 protein: CASSSLAGVGLDTQYF
V gene: TRBV27; J gene: TRBJ2-7; CDR3 protein: CASRDRGYPYEQYF
V gene: TRBV7-8; J gene: TRBJ1-5; CDR3 protein: CASRTGQGNQPQHF
V gene: TRBV28; J gene: TRBJ1-2; CDR3 protein: CATTDRNYGYTF
V gene: TRBV9; J gene: TRBJ2-5; CDR3 protein: CASSVGGQIQETQYF
V gene: TRBV9; J gene: TRBJ2-7; CDR3 protein: CASRERLAGEERTYEQYF
V gene: TRBV5-1; J gene: TRBJ2-7; CDR3 protein: CASRGGTSGIDYEQYF
V gene: TRBV12-5; J gene: TRBJ1-2; CDR3 protein: CASGRGLVQGYTF
V gene: TRBV7-6; J gene: TRBJ1-3; CDR3 protein: CASSLAARSTGASSGNTIYF
V gene: TRBV6-1; J gene: TRBJ2-7; CDR3 protein: CASSEPSGSHEQYF
V gene: TRBV7-8; J gene: TRBJ2-3; CDR3 protein: CASSLTSGSTDTQYF
V gene: TRBV23-1; J gene: TRBJ2-7; CDR3 protein: CASSQGSGSYEQYF
V gene: TRBV9; J gene: TRBJ2-5; CDR3 protein: CASSAYGERETQYF
V gene: TRBV5-1; J gene: TRBJ1-2; CDR3 protein: CASSRDPANYGYTF
V gene: TRBV25-1; J gene: TRBJ2-3; CDR3 protein: CASSTFPGQEGSTDTQYF
V gene: TRBV28; J gene: TRBJ2-1; CDR3 protein: CASSLERTGRIF
V gene: TRBV28; J gene: TRBJ2-7; CDR3 protein: CASSQATSGNEQYF
V gene: TRBV5-1; J gene: TRBJ1-2; CDR3 protein: CASSSRQGSYGYTF
V gene: TRBV7-8; J gene: TRBJ1-5; CDR3 protein: CASSSIGGTGNQPQHF
V gene: TRBV6-4; J gene: TRBJ2-1; CDR3 protein: CASRRTSGYNEQFF
V gene: TRBV19; J gene: TRBJ2-7; CDR3 protein: CASSSESTYEQYF
V gene: TRBV9; J gene: TRBJ2-1; CDR3 protein: CASSTRSGRMQFF
V gene: TRBV28; J gene: TRBJ1-1; CDR3 protein: CASRPNQGIVTEAFF
V gene: TRBV5-4; J gene: TRBJ2-2; CDR3 protein: CASSLGGGGNTGELFF
V gene: TRBV2; J gene: TRBJ2-7; CDR3 protein: CASTLWYEQYF
V gene: TRBV6-1; J gene: TRBJ2-1; CDR3 protein: CASSERAGYNEQFF
V gene: TRBV19; J gene: TRBJ2-7; CDR3 protein: CASSPSGNYEQYF
V gene: TRBV4-3; J gene: TRBJ2-2; CDR3 protein: CASSQGGGGITTGELFF
V gene: TRBV18; J gene: TRBJ1-4; CDR3 protein: CASSSPGQGSEKLFF
V gene: TRBV29-1; J gene: TRBJ1-2; CDR3 protein: CSVVQGMGYGYTF
V gene: TRBV28; J gene: TRBJ1-1; CDR3 protein: CATQTGPVVAFF
V gene: TRBV10-3; J gene: TRBJ2-7; CDR3 protein: CAISDGTRLHEQYF
V gene: TRBV2; J gene: TRBJ2-1; CDR3 protein: CASMGAGAKVSEQFF
V gene: TRBV7-2; J gene: TRBJ1-3; CDR3 protein: CASSLDRAGNTIYF
V gene: TRBV7-2; J gene: TRBJ2-7; CDR3 protein: CASSLAGTAPSEQYF
V gene: TRBV28; J gene: -; CDR3 protein: CASSLFDRETYEQYF
V gene: TRBV19; J gene: TRBJ1-1; CDR3 protein: CASSATGGDTEAFF
V gene: TRBV7-6; J gene: TRBJ1-4; CDR3 protein: CASSQSEYLPNEKLFF
V gene: TRBV30; J gene: TRBJ1-5; CDR3 protein: CAWSGQGVQPQHF
V gene: TRBV7-8; J gene: TRBJ2-5; CDR3 protein: CASSPDRGRGGEETQYF
V gene: TRBV30; J gene: TRBJ2-3; CDR3 protein: CAWGGKGSGNTDTQYF
V gene: TRBV2; J gene: TRBJ2-1; CDR3 protein: CASGGEERFNEQFF
V gene: TRBV6-6; J gene: TRBJ1-2; CDR3 protein: CASSSYRDGYTF
V gene: TRBV5-1; J gene: TRBJ2-2; CDR3 protein: CASSGLADNTGELFF
V gene: TRBV12-5; J gene: TRBJ2-5; CDR3 protein: CASGLGTEQETQYF
V gene: TRBV7-9; J gene: TRBJ2-7; CDR3 protein: CASSRLGGNEQYF
V gene: TRBV7-9; J gene: TRBJ1-2; CDR3 protein: CASSTGTGANNGYTF